The 18 T cell receptor beta chains reported below all come from one sample, sequenced in a study of blood T cell repertoires in COVID-19. TCRdb's table, derived via immunoSEQ multiplex PCR, lists solely in-frame clones and lacks some. The sample comprises under 85,000 clones, about 86% of which are singletons, and roughly 12% rests with the top ten. The material sequenced was peripheral blood. Every receptor here comes from a human donor in a cohort sampled during active COVID-19.

The rearrangement joins TRBV30 to TRBJ2-1; the match to TRBD2 covers 13 bases. Per the germline V gene, CDR1 is GTSNPN and CDR2 is SVGIG (reference sequence). The CDR3 runs to 14 residues. The junction had 5 bases not matched to a gene; V was cut back by 3 bases and J by 9 bases. The CDR3 sequence: CAWRTSGGAREQFF. The CDR3 coding sequence is TGTGCCTGGAGAACTAGCGGGGGGGCACGTGAGCAGTTCTTC.

This clone was observed a single time. The V gene is TRBV28, the J gene TRBJ1-2, with TRBD1 matching over 8 bases. This CDR3 is 16 amino acids long. Looked up from germline, CDR1 is MDHEN and CDR2 is SYDVKM. V lost 3 bases, J lost 4 bases, and 10 bases stayed unmatched. DNA for the CDR3: TGTGCCAGCAGTTTGCGGGGCAATACAGGGGGCTATGGCTACACCTTC. It is translated as CASSLRGNTGGYGYTF.

The chain combines TRBV6-5 with TRBJ2-7; TRBD2 matches at 7 bases. The CDR3 length is 16 residues. The junction had 9 bases not matched to a gene; V was cut back by 0 bases and J by 4 bases. The germline CDR1 and CDR2 sequences are MNHEY and SVGAGI. The CDR3 DNA follows: TGTGCCAGCAGTTACTCGAAGGCTAGCGGATTTTACGAGCAGTACTTC. Protein: CASSYSKASGFYEQYF.

This clone appeared a single time. The genes are TRBV5-1 and TRBJ2-4; tentatively, D is TRBD1 (6 bases). Trimming removed 4 bases from V and 3 bases from J, with 14 bases in between. Germline CDR1 is SGHRS and CDR2 is YFSETQ. This CDR3 is 15 amino acids long. CDR3 sequence reads: CASSTRGTDKNIQYF. Written as DNA, the CDR3 is TGCGCCAGCAGCACCAGGGGTACGGACAAAAACATTCAGTACTTC.

This clone came up a few times. V is TRBV6-2 or TRBV6-3 and J is TRBJ1-5, with D possibly matching TRBD1 (5 bases). The V gene's germline CDR1 is MNHEY and CDR2 SVGEGT. This CDR3 is 13 amino acids long. The ends were cut back, 1 base at V and 6 bases at J, with 7 bases in the middle. CDR3 in DNA: TGTGCCAGCAGTTACTTCAGGGTTCAGCCCCAGCATTTT. The encoded protein is CASSYFRVQPQHF.

This rearrangement joins TRBV7-9 to TRBJ1-5, with D possibly matching TRBD1 (5 bases). The V end lost 4 bases, the J end lost 4 bases, and 5 bases lay between the germline ends. The germline CDR1 and CDR2 sequences are SEHNR and FQNEAQ (reference sequence). This CDR3 has 12 amino acids. CDR3 region: CASSYRNQPQHF. In DNA form, the CDR3 reads TGTGCCAGCAGCTACAGGAATCAGCCCCAGCATTTT.

The chain is built from TRBV30 and TRBJ1-1; D gene uncertain. This CDR3 region has 13 residues. V gave up 5 bases and J gave up 1 base, with 11 bases separating them. Germline CDR1 reads GTSNPN; CDR2 reads SVGIG (reference sequence). In DNA, the CDR3 is TGTGCCTGGGACCAACAGAAGAACACTGAAGCTTTCTTT. This codes for CAWDQQKNTEAFF.

The CDR3 coding sequence is TGTGCCATCAGTGTAAGAGGGGGGGCCGAAGAGACCCAGTACTTC. Residues: CAISVRGGAEETQYF. The gene calls are TRBV10-3 and TRBJ2-5; D is perhaps TRBD2 (7 bases). The V and J ends lost 4 bases and 3 bases respectively, with 15 bases between them. This CDR3 spans 15 amino acids. Germline V gene lookup returns CDR1 ENHRY and CDR2 SYGVKD.

V gene TRBV13 combines with J gene TRBJ1-1; 8 bases line up with TRBD1. The CDR3 contains 15 residues. The J segment lost 0 bases and the V segment lost 4 bases, leaving 4 bases of the junction unmatched. CDR1 is PRHDT, CDR2 FYEKMQ, per germline (reference sequence). The CDR3 reads CASSSGQGMNTEAFF. CDR3 coding DNA: TGTGCCAGCAGCTCAGGACAGGGAATGAACACTGAAGCTTTCTTT.

This clone was counted a few times. The CDR3 is CASSLEWGGNQPQHF. The CDR3 region has the DNA TGCGCCAGCAGCCTTGAATGGGGGGGCAATCAGCCCCAGCATTTT. The chain has TRBV4-3 and TRBJ1-5, with D maybe TRBD1 (5 bases). The V gene lost 4 bases and the J gene lost 2 bases, with 12 bases spanning the gap. Germline CDR1 and CDR2: LGHNA and YSLEER. The CDR3 runs to 15 residues.

V and J are TRBV7-8 and TRBJ1-5; unclear D gene. CDR3 length: 13 residues. Germline loops: CDR1 SGHVS, CDR2 FQNEAQ. Deletions cut 5 bases from V and 11 bases from J, with 16 bases between. The CDR3 DNA reads TGTGCCAGCAGCGCCCTCCCATTCGAGACCCAGCATTTT. The encoded protein is CASSALPFETQHF.

For the CDR3, the DNA is TGTGCCAGCAGTTACGCCCCCCCCTACGGGACAGGGGCAAAAATGCACACTGAAGCTTTCTTT. Its translation: CASSYAPPYGTGAKMHTEAFF. The gene calls are TRBV6-2 or TRBV6-3 and TRBJ1-1; 10 bases are shared with TRBD1. The CDR3 length is 21 residues. V lost 2 bases and J lost 3; bases outside the gene matches: 21. Germline CDR1 and CDR2: MNHEY and SVGEGT.

The genes are TRBV5-8 and TRBJ2-7; D is perhaps TRBD2 (5 bases). The CDR3 has 13 residues. Trimming pared 2 bases from V and 2 bases from J, leaving 8 bases between. CDR1 and CDR2 from the germline V gene are SGHTS and YDEGEE. The CDR3 protein is CASSFRGAYEQYF. As DNA, the CDR3 is TGTGCCAGCAGCTTCCGGGGAGCCTACGAGCAGTACTTC.

The gene calls are TRBV2 and TRBJ1-1; a weak D match, TRBD1 (5 bases). This CDR3 spans 13 amino acids. V lost 7 bases and J lost 4, with 13 bases in between. Per germline, CDR1 SNHLY and CDR2 FYNNEI. The CDR3: CASNSVGGTEAFF. CDR3 coding DNA: TGTGCCAGCAATTCCGTGGGGGGCACTGAAGCTTTCTTT. Full variable domain (missing parts from reference TRBV2 and TRBJ1-1): EPEVTQTPSHQVTQMGQEVILRCVPISNHLYFYWYRQILGQKVEFLVSFYNNEISEKSEIFDDQFSVERPDGSNFTLKIRSTKLEDSAMYFCASNSVGGTEAFFGQGTRLTVV.

The sample holds a few counts of this clone. The chain uses TRBV5-1 and TRBJ1-2; TRBD1 might be the D (5 bases). Germline loops: CDR1 SGHRS, CDR2 YFSETQ. Trimming took 0 bases from V and 3 from J, leaving 12 bases between them. The CDR3 consists of 15 residues. The CDR3: CASSLGPGVDYGYTF. The CDR3 coding sequence is TGCGCCAGCAGCTTGGGGCCGGGGGTAGACTATGGCTACACCTTC.

This chain connects TRBV7-7 to TRBJ2-1, with 10 bases aligning to TRBD2. This CDR3 comprises 15 residues. Germline loops: CDR1 SSHAT, CDR2 FNYEAQ (reference sequence). V shed 5 bases and J 9 bases; nucleotides not matched to a gene: 10. CDR3 DNA: TGTGCCAGCAGCCCCAAAGCGGGGGGGCCGGGTGAGCAGTTCTTC. It encodes CASSPKAGGPGEQFF.

This clone came up a few times. Additional DNA sequences in this sample encode the identical CDR3. J is TRBJ1-1 and V is TRBV20-1, with a possible D match to TRBD1 (5 bases). V lost 3 bases to trimming and J lost 4 bases, with 15 bases between them. Per germline, CDR1 DFQATT and CDR2 SNEGSKA (reference sequence). The CDR3 is 14 amino acids. The DNA of the CDR3 is TGCAGTGCTAGTGGGGGACGGGGGGGCACTGAAGCTTTCTTT. Translating gives CSASGGRGGTEAFF.

The chain recombines TRBV2 with TRBJ1-1, with 10 bases identical to TRBD1. V lost 8 bases, J lost 6 bases, and 9 bases stayed unmatched. Germline CDR1 reads SNHLY; CDR2 reads FYNNEI. The CDR3 has 14 residues. For the CDR3, the DNA is TGTGCCAGCCGGAGGACAGGGGGATTCTCTGAAGCTTTCTTT. This codes for CASRRTGGFSEAFF.